This passage covers 15 T cell receptor beta chains from one sample sequenced in a study of response to subunit inactivated influenza vaccine. TCRdb analysed the RT-PCR reads with MiXCR anew, one entry per CDR3 protein. This sample has 650,000 to 850,000 distinct CDR3 sequences; more than 11% occur once, and the top ten carry 5.5% to 8%. The specimen was PBMCs from blood, collected approximately 15 days before vaccination. The receptors derive from a man aged 50-59 years who received an inactivated influenza vaccine.

This clonotype was observed at least ten times. CDR3 sequence reads: CASSTSTDTQYF. The DNA of the CDR3 is TGTGCCAGCAGTACCAGCACAGATACGCAGTATTTT. This chain joins TRBV12-3 or TRBV12-4 and TRBJ2-3; no reliable D call. The CDR3 covers 12 residues. V lost 5 bases and J 0 bases, leaving 3 bases between the germline ends.

This clonotype has ten or more counts. The J gene is TRBJ1-3, the V gene TRBV7-2; D perhaps matches TRBD1 (6 bases). Germline V lookup: CDR1 SGHTA, CDR2 FQGNSA. The V gene lost 5 bases and the J gene lost 1 base, with 12 bases spanning the gap. This CDR3 region has 15 residues. The CDR3 sequence: CASSRDTRSGNTIYF. CDR3 DNA: TGTGCCAGCAGCCGGGACACTAGGTCTGGAAACACCATATATTTT.

This chain links TRBV6-5 with TRBJ2-7, with 8 bases aligning to TRBD2. CDR3 length: 14 residues. The J segment lost 3 bases and the V segment lost 2 bases, leaving 3 bases of the junction unmatched. Germline-derived CDR1 and CDR2 are MNHEY and SVGAGI. The CDR3 coding sequence is TGTGCCAGCAGTTACGTTGGGACTAGCTACGAGCAGTACTTC. This gives the protein CASSYVGTSYEQYF.

This clonotype was seen only a few times. The rearrangement links TRBV6-2 or TRBV6-3 to TRBJ2-7, with TRBD1 matching over 8 bases. V lost 5 bases to trimming and J lost 1 base; unmatched junction nucleotides: 19. The CDR3 sequence is 19 residues long. Germline V gives CDR1 MNHEY, CDR2 SVGEGT. The CDR3 is CASSRTGTGTEIVSYEQYF. The CDR3 nucleotides are TGTGCCAGCAGTCGAACCGGGACAGGCACGGAGATAGTATCCTACGAGCAGTACTTC.

The sample holds a few counts of this clonotype. The rearrangement links TRBV7-6 to TRBJ2-7; 10 bases match TRBD1. The germline V gene encodes CDR1 SGHVS and CDR2 FNYEAQ. CDR3 length: 14 amino acids. The ends lost 5 bases at V and 5 bases at J; junction bases unmatched: 6. This CDR3 is CASSKGTGVHEQYF. The CDR3 DNA reads as TGTGCCAGCAGCAAAGGGACAGGGGTACACGAGCAGTACTTC.

The rearrangement uses TRBV6-5 and TRBJ2-3; weak D call: TRBD1 (5 bases). The germline CDR1 and CDR2 sequences are MNHEY and SVGAGI. Trimming cost V 0 bases and J 5 bases, with 9 bases left between them. CDR3 size: 14 residues. The CDR3 sequence: CASSYSPGKDTQYF. For the CDR3, the DNA is TGTGCCAGCAGTTACTCGCCAGGGAAAGATACGCAGTATTTT.

This clonotype occurred a few times. The rearrangement links TRBV5-1 to TRBJ2-2; tentative D call: TRBD1 (5 bases). V lost 4 bases, J lost 6 bases, and 13 bases lay in between. The CDR3 loop spans 14 amino acids. CDR1 and CDR2 (germline): SGHRS, YFSETQ. CDR3 nucleotides: TGCGCCAGCAGCATAGGACAAAGGGCCGGGGAGCTGTTTTTT. It translates to CASSIGQRAGELFF.

This chain uses TRBV7-2 with TRBJ2-3; perhaps TRBD2 as D (6 bases). Trimming cost V 6 bases and J 2 bases, with 18 bases left between them. The CDR3 is made up of 16 amino acids. Germline assignment: CDR1 SGHTA and CDR2 FQGNSA. The CDR3 protein is CASRSGRGALTDTQYF. The CDR3, as DNA: TGTGCCAGCAGATCCGGGAGAGGTGCACTCACAGATACGCAGTATTTT.

The chain joins TRBV24-1 to TRBJ2-5; D is perhaps TRBD2 (6 bases). The CDR3 has 15 amino acids. CDR1 and CDR2 (germline): KGHDR, SFDVKD. Between the trimmed V and J ends, which lost 3 bases and 3 bases, there was a span of 13 bases. CDR3 region: CATSDPWRGEETQYF. The CDR3 DNA follows: TGTGCCACCAGTGATCCTTGGCGGGGCGAAGAGACCCAGTACTTC.

The rearrangement uses TRBV5-1 and TRBJ2-7, with 8 bases lining up with TRBD1. This CDR3 is built from 13 residues. The V gene's germline CDR1 is SGHRS and CDR2 YFSETQ. V lost 4 bases, J lost 4 bases, and 4 bases stayed unmatched. As DNA, the CDR3 is TGCGCCAGCAGCGAACGACAGGGGTACGAGCAGTACTTC. Protein: CASSERQGYEQYF. The entire variable domain, with the rest obtained from reference TRBV5-1 and TRBJ2-7, is as follows: KAGVTQTPRYLIKTRGQQVTLSCSPISGHRSVSWYQQTPGQGLQFLFEYFSETQRNKGNFPGRFSGRQFSNSRSEMNVSTLELGDSALYLCASSERQGYEQYFGPGTRLTVT.

The gene calls are TRBV6-5 and TRBJ2-7; unclear D gene. V lost 0 bases, J lost 2 bases, and 11 bases lay in between. This CDR3 is 15 amino acids long. Germline CDR1 MNHEY, CDR2 SVGAGI. CDR3 sequence: CASSYSGERAYEQYF. In nucleotides, the CDR3 is TGTGCCAGCAGTTACTCGGGCGAAAGGGCCTACGAGCAGTACTTC.

This clonotype was observed many times. The V call is TRBV5-6, the J call TRBJ2-5; no clear D. Looked up from germline, CDR1 is SGHDT and CDR2 is YYEEEE. V was cut by 1 base and J by 5 bases, with 9 bases left in between. CDR3 length: 13 amino acids. The DNA for the CDR3 is TGTGCCAGCAGCTTGTTCGGGCGGGAGACCCAGTACTTC. Its translation: CASSLFGRETQYF.

The chain joins TRBV19 to TRBJ1-4; a possible D gene is TRBD1 (5 bases). In germline, CDR1 is LNHDA, CDR2 SQIVND (reference sequence). There are 19 residues in the CDR3. Trimming removed 3 bases at V and 4 bases at J, with 24 bases between. CDR3 residues: CASSIGAARTRHHNEKLFF. In nucleotides, the CDR3 is TGTGCCAGTAGTATTGGGGCAGCAAGAACGAGACATCATAATGAAAAACTGTTTTTT. Variable domain in full (rest from reference TRBV19 and TRBJ1-4): DGGITQSPKYLFRKEGQNVTLSCEQNLNHDAMYWYRQDPGQGLRLIYYSQIVNDFQKGDIAEGYSVSREKKESFPLTVTSAQKNPTAFYLCASSIGAARTRHHNEKLFFGSGTQLSVL.

Only one count was recorded for this clonotype. A much larger clone lies a single base off, so this may be a read error. The rearrangement joins TRBV27 to TRBJ2-1; TRBD2 matches 13 bases. V trimming: 5 bases; J trimming: 7 bases; junction bases outside the gene matches: 5. The V gene's germline CDR1 is MNHEY and CDR2 SMNVEV (reference sequence). This CDR3 contains 15 residues. As DNA, the CDR3 is TGTGCCAGCAGTCCCGGGACTAGCGGGGTAAATGAGCAGTTCTTC. Translated, it gives CASSPGTSGVNEQFF.

This clonotype has just a few counts. The chain uses TRBV5-6 and TRBJ2-3, with TRBD2 matching 10 bases. The trim removed 5 bases at V and 5 bases at J, leaving 11 bases unmatched. The CDR3 consists of 16 residues. Germline CDR1 is SGHDT and CDR2 is YYEEEE. The CDR3 spells CASSMQAGGPGDTQYF. The CDR3 DNA sequence: TGTGCCAGCAGTATGCAAGCGGGAGGGCCTGGAGATACGCAGTATTTT.